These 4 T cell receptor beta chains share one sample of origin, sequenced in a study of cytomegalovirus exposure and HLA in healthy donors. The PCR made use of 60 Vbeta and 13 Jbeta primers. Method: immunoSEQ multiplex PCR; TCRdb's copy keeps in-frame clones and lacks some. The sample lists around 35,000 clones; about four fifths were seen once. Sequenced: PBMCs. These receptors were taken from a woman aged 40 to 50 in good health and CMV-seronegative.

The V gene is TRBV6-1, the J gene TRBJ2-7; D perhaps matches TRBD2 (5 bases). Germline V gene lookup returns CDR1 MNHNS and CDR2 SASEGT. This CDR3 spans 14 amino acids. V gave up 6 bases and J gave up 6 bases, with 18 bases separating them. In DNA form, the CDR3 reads TGTGCCAGCAGGGCCGGCCCCGGGGTGAGCGAGCAGTACGTC. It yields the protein CASRAGPGVSEQYV.

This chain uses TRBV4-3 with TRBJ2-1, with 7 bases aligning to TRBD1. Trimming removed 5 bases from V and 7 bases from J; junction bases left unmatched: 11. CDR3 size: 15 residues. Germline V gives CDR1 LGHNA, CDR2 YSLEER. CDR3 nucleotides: TGCGCCAGCAGCTACTCGACCGGGACAGTTAATGAGCAGTTCTTC. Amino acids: CASSYSTGTVNEQFF.

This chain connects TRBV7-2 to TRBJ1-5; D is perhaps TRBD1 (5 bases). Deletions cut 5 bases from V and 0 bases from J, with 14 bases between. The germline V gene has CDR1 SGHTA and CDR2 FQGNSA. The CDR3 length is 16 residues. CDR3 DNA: TGTGCCAGCAGCCGGGGAGGGGTTAATAGCAATCAGCCCCAGCATTTT. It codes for CASSRGGVNSNQPQHF. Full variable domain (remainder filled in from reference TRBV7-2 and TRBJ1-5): GAGVSQSPSNKVTEKGKDVELRCDPISGHTALYWYRQSLGQGLEFLIYFQGNSAPDKSGLPSDRFSAERTGGSVSTLTIQRTQQEDSAVYLCASSRGGVNSNQPQHFGDGTRLSIL.

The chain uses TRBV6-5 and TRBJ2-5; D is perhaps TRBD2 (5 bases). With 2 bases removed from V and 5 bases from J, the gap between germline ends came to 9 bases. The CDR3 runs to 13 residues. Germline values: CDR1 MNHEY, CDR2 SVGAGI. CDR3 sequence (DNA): TGTGCCAGCAGTTACACGGGAAGGGAGACCCAGTACTTC. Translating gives CASSYTGRETQYF.